The present entry profiles one T cell receptor (beta chain) with its context. The antigen is undetermined. There are 15 residues in the CDR3. Germline V lookup: CDR1 SGHAT, CDR2 FQNNGV. The ends lost 1 base at V and 8 bases at J; junction bases unmatched: 5. This specimen comes from a study of beta chain features in type 1 diabetes. What was sequenced were expressed TCRB transcripts, since all of the isolated RNA had been reverse transcribed. Profiled with immunoSEQ multiplex PCR; TCRdb holds only in-frame clones, not every one. The sample records 140,000 to 150,000 clones, approximately 13% being singletons. General study findings and limits: In all four CD4+ subsets, TCRB CDR3 length was significantly, moderately reduced in type 1 diabetes. Patients' naive, central memory and Treg TCRB repertoires seemed closer to one another than those of healthy donors. At VDJ recombination sites, type 1 diabetes patients had fewer insertions and more deleted nucleotides.

One heparinised draw of blood, averaging approximately 110 mL, came from each donor. The receptor's source is a man between 18 and 35 years old with type 1 diabetes. Sequences were obtained from central memory CD4+ T cells from blood. The rearrangement joins TRBV11-2 to TRBJ2-1; TRBD2 aligns across 10 bases. The CDR3 reads CASSLGRTSGDEQFF. CDR3 in DNA: TGTGCCAGCAGCTTAGGTAGAACTAGCGGGGATGAGCAGTTCTTC.